A single sample is the source of the 3 T cell receptor beta chains below, sequenced in a study of cytomegalovirus exposure and HLA in healthy donors (TCRdb year 2017). Library construction relied on the immunoSEQ multiplex PCR assay. The multiplex PCR relied on a mix of 60 forward primers for TCR Vbeta segments and 13 reverse primers for TCR Jbeta segments. TCRdb mirrors the immuneACCESS table, restricted to in-frame sequences. Some clones are absent from its copies; in checked studies, under half trace to an unresolved V gene, and the reason for the others is unknown. In this sample the table shows approximately 170,000 clones, 70% to 80% of which occur a single time. The ten largest make up about 2.1% of the sample. Sequenced sample: PBMCs. The receptors shown here come from a woman in her twenties or thirties in good health and CMV-seropositive.

The rearrangement joins TRBV19 to TRBJ2-4; possible D gene TRBD1, 6 bases. The CDR3 totals 13 residues. Trimming took off 7 bases at V and 1 base at J, with 8 bases between the two ends. CDR1 is LNHDA, CDR2 SQIVND, per germline (reference sequence). CDR3 loop: CASNQGAKNIQYF. CDR3 coding DNA: TGTGCCAGTAATCAGGGGGCCAAAAACATTCAGTACTTC.

The chain recombines TRBV9 with TRBJ2-2, with 7 bases lining up with TRBD2. Germline CDR1 is SGDLS and CDR2 is YYNGEE. Germline trimming cut 1 base from V and 6 bases from J; bases unmatched to any gene: 9. This CDR3 spans 16 amino acids. The CDR3 is CASSVSSGAWPGELFF. CDR3 DNA: TGTGCCAGCAGCGTATCAAGCGGGGCCTGGCCCGGGGAGCTGTTTTTT.

The J gene is TRBJ2-7, the V gene TRBV5-4, with D possibly TRBD2 on 6 matching bases. Per germline, CDR1 SGHNT and CDR2 YYREEE (reference sequence). The CDR3 totals 14 residues. Trimming cost V 0 bases and J 3 bases, with 10 bases left between them. The CDR3 spells CASSLVSGSYEQYF. The DNA for the CDR3 is TGTGCCAGCAGCTTGGTTTCCGGGAGCTACGAGCAGTACTTC.